This paragraph reports one T cell receptor beta chain. Its antigen is unknown. Researchers ran the PCR with 60 Vbeta and 13 Jbeta primers. This table comes from immunoSEQ multiplex PCR, and its TCRdb copy is limited to in-frame clones, with some not included. The sample yields about 210,000 clones, under 85% seen once. The sample comes from a study of cytomegalovirus exposure and HLA in healthy donors. Study in general: Ancestry clustering placed about 86% of approximately 370 genotyped donors in the Caucasian-associated cluster.

In germline, CDR1 is WSHSY, CDR2 SAAADI. The CDR3 consists of 14 residues. After removal of 6 bases from V and 6 bases from J, the junction contained 7 bases not matched to a gene. Study conclusions and caveats: Later on, an analysis found that several of the most significant clusters appeared to be linked to common viral pathogens, which included parvovirus B19. An analysis done earlier found most TCR beta V segments productive about 87% or about 30% of the time. Indistinguishability led to the exclusion of some V segments, TRBV6-2 and TRBV6-3 included.

The sequenced material came from PBMCs. The V gene is TRBV10-2, the J gene TRBJ2-2; TRBD1 matches at 7 bases. This sequence originates from a woman aged 45-65 years in good health and CMV-seropositive. DNA for the CDR3: TGCGCCAGCAGGGTGACAGGGCGGGCCGGGGAGCTGTTTTTT. It translates to CASRVTGRAGELFF.